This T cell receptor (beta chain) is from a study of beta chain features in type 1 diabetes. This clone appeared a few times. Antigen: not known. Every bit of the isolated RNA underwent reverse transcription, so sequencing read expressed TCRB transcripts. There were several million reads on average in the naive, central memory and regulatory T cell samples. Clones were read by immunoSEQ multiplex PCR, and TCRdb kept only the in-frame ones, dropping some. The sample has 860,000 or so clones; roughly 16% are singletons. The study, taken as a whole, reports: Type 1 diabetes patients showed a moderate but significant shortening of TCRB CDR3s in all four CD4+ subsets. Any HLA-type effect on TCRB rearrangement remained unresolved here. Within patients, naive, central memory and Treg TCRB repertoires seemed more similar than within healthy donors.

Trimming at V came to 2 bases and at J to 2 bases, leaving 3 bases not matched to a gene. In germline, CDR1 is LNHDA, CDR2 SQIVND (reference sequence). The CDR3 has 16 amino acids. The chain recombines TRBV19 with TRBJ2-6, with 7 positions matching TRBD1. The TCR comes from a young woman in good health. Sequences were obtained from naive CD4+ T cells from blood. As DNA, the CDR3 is TGTGCCAGTAGTATAACAGGGGTTCCTGGGGCCAACGTCCTGACTTTC. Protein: CASSITGVPGANVLTF. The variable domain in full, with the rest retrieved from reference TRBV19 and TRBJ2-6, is DGGITQSPKYLFRKEGQNVTLSCEQNLNHDAMYWYRQDPGQGLRLIYYSQIVNDFQKGDIAEGYSVSREKKESFPLTVTSAQKNPTAFYLCASSITGVPGANVLTFGAGSRLTVL.